This TCR beta chain derives from a study of a mutant IDH1 vaccine in newly diagnosed glioma. Study-level background: Vaccination of patients was performed eight times, in weeks 1, 3, 5, 7, 11, 15, 19 and 23.

The repertoire was sequenced with immunoSEQ multiplex PCR; TCRdb's copy has only in-frame clones and lacks some. The table lists about 43,000 clones, 84% of them singletons. The CDR3 contains 14 residues. Germline lookup yields CDR1 LNHDA and CDR2 SQIVND (reference sequence). Trimming pared 2 bases from V and 0 bases from J, leaving 5 bases between. For this clone: Its antigen is unknown.

Regarding time point: week 23, last vaccination. Doses comprised 300 ug of mutant IDH1 20-mer peptide each, plus topical imiquimod. The astrocytomas were IDH1-mutant, ATRX-negative, and WHO grade 3 or 4. The chain has TRBV19 and TRBJ1-5; D is ambiguous. The receptor comes from a woman in her late teens or twenties with glioma. Some clones in this sample may be carry-over from other donors' samples. The starting material was PBMCs, obtained from a glioma patient whose treatment included an IDH1 peptide vaccine. CDR3: CASSISASNQPQHF. The CDR3 DNA follows: TGTGCCAGTAGTATATCCGCTAGCAATCAGCCCCAGCATTTT. Filled out from reference TRBV19 and TRBJ1-5, the complete variable domain reads DGGITQSPKYLFRKEGQNVTLSCEQNLNHDAMYWYRQDPGQGLRLIYYSQIVNDFQKGDIAEGYSVSREKKESFPLTVTSAQKNPTAFYLCASSISASNQPQHFGDGTRLSIL.